This passage covers 25 T cell receptor beta chains from one sample sequenced in a study of shared clonotypes between healthy human individuals. The repertoire was sequenced with immunoSEQ multiplex PCR; TCRdb's copy has only in-frame clones and lacks some. This table has about 560,000 clones, just over 75% appearing once. Material for sequencing was PBMCs. These receptors all stem from a woman aged 40 to 55 in good health. Some clones in this sample may be carry-over from other donors' samples.

The chain is built from TRBV19 and TRBJ2-1; maybe TRBD2 (5 bases). The CDR3 runs 14 residues. V was trimmed by 6 bases and J by 6 bases, leaving 15 bases between them. The germline V gene has CDR1 LNHDA and CDR2 SQIVND (reference sequence). The CDR3 region has the DNA TGTGCCAGTAGCCCCGCCCCGGCGGGCAATGAGCAGTTCTTC. Its translation: CASSPAPAGNEQFF.

The chain uses TRBV9 and TRBJ2-7; the match to TRBD1 covers 10 bases. The germline V gene encodes CDR1 SGDLS and CDR2 YYNGEE. The CDR3 runs to 14 residues. Trimming cost V 7 bases and J 6 bases; bases outside gene matches: 10. CDR3 nucleotide sequence: TGTGCCAGCGGATACCGGGACAGGGGCGGCGAGCAGTACTTC. Amino acids: CASGYRDRGGEQYF.

For this clone: Other DNA sequences in this sample translate to the same CDR3. This chain joins TRBV6-6 and TRBJ1-1; D unresolved. The CDR3 loop spans 13 amino acids. From germline, CDR1 is MNHNY and CDR2 SVGAGI (reference sequence). Deletions cut 0 bases from V and 0 bases from J, with 2 bases between. CDR3 sequence (DNA): TGTGCCAGCAGTTACTCGGTGAACACTGAAGCTTTCTTT. The encoded protein is CASSYSVNTEAFF.

The V and J genes are TRBV7-9 and TRBJ1-2; D uncertain. V was trimmed by 1 base and J by 5 bases, leaving 8 bases between them. Looked up from germline, CDR1 is SEHNR and CDR2 is FQNEAQ (reference sequence). The CDR3 covers 13 residues. CDR3 nucleotide sequence: TGTGCCAGCAGCTTAGTTGACGCTTATGGCTACACCTTC. Protein product: CASSLVDAYGYTF.

The V gene is TRBV5-4, the J gene TRBJ1-3, with D possibly matching TRBD1 (5 bases). Between the trimmed V and J ends, which lost 0 bases and 0 bases, there was a span of 13 bases. The CDR3 loop spans 17 amino acids. Germline assignment: CDR1 SGHNT and CDR2 YYREEE (reference sequence). The CDR3 DNA is TGTGCCAGCAGCTTGGAGGAGGGGATCCGCTCTGGAAACACCATATATTTT. Translated: CASSLEEGIRSGNTIYF. The whole variable domain, filled in from reference TRBV5-4 and TRBJ1-3, reads ETGVTQSPTHLIKTRGQQVTLRCSSQSGHNTVSWYQQALGQGPQFIFQYYREEENGRGNFPPRFSGLQFPNYSSELNVNALELDDSALYLCASSLEEGIRSGNTIYFGEGSWLTVV.

The chain is built from TRBV4-2 and TRBJ2-7; D remains unclear. Germline V lookup: CDR1 LGHNA, CDR2 YNFKEQ. This CDR3 contains 16 residues. V was shortened by 0 bases and J by 1 base, with 13 bases between the two germline ends. The CDR3 loop is CASSQDATGLSYEQYF. The CDR3 DNA reads TGTGCCAGCAGCCAAGATGCAACGGGTTTATCCTACGAGCAGTACTTC.

The rearrangement links TRBV19 to TRBJ1-1, with 8 bases that match TRBD1. Germline CDR1 reads LNHDA; CDR2 reads SQIVND (reference sequence). This CDR3 region has 16 residues. Trimming cost V 4 bases and J 4 bases; bases outside gene matches: 11. CDR3 region: CASSTDRDRMTTEAFF. CDR3 DNA: TGTGCCAGTAGTACCGACCGGGACAGGATGACCACTGAAGCTTTCTTT.

This clone came up once. The gene calls are TRBV4-2 and TRBJ2-7; TRBD1 is a possible D gene (6 bases). CDR1 is LGHNA and CDR2 is YNFKEQ in the germline V gene. V was clipped by 0 bases and J by 3 bases, with 12 bases between them. There are 15 residues in the CDR3. The CDR3 DNA sequence: TGTGCCAGCAGCCAAGAAGGGGGACAATTCTACGAGCAGTACTTC. This translates into CASSQEGGQFYEQYF.

In its sample, this clone was seen a few times. The chain has TRBV29-1 and TRBJ1-1; TRBD1 aligns across 7 bases. After removal of 6 bases from V and 1 base from J, the junction contained 5 bases not matched to a gene. The CDR3 is made up of 13 amino acids. The germline CDR1 and CDR2 sequences are SQVTM and ANQGSEA. This chain's CDR3 is CSVGTAGNTEAFF. The CDR3 nucleotides read TGCAGCGTCGGGACAGCCGGGAACACTGAAGCTTTCTTT.

The rearrangement uses TRBV27 and TRBJ1-1; TRBD1 is a possible D gene (6 bases). Germline lookup yields CDR1 MNHEY and CDR2 SMNVEV (reference sequence). The CDR3 has 14 residues. The V gene lost 3 bases and the J gene lost 5 bases, with 13 bases spanning the gap. The CDR3 DNA is TGTGCCAGCAGTTTGGGGGGGCGAGGGACTGAAGCTTTCTTT. Translated: CASSLGGRGTEAFF.

This clone is a singleton in its sample. The chain employs TRBV29-1 and TRBJ1-1, with 8 bases that match TRBD1. The CDR3 sequence is 13 residues long. Unmatched junction bases numbered 5, after V lost 5 bases and J lost 3 bases. Looked up from germline, CDR1 is SQVTM and CDR2 is ANQGSEA. DNA of the CDR3: TGCAGCGTTCTCGGACAGGGAGACACTGAAGCTTTCTTT. Amino acid sequence: CSVLGQGDTEAFF.

The rearrangement uses TRBV18 and TRBJ2-4; 10 nucleotides line up with TRBD1. The CDR3 loop spans 19 amino acids. Germline V gene sequence: CDR1 KGHSH, CDR2 LQKENI. J gave up 0 bases and V 1 base, and 9 bases lay outside the gene matches. CDR3 DNA: TGTGCCAGCTCACCACGCGGGACAGGGGATTGGTTAGCCAAAAACATTCAGTACTTC. As protein: CASSPRGTGDWLAKNIQYF.

A single count supports this clone. Different DNA sequences within this sample yield the same CDR3. The chain is built from TRBV5-4 and TRBJ1-5; the D is unclear. The germline V gene encodes CDR1 SGHNT and CDR2 YYREEE (reference sequence). The CDR3 has 15 residues. V gave up 0 bases and J gave up 0 bases, with 7 bases separating them. In DNA, the CDR3 is TGTGCCAGCAGCTTGGGGGGTGATAGCAATCAGCCCCAGCATTTT. It specifies CASSLGGDSNQPQHF.

The J gene is TRBJ2-1, the V gene TRBV19; 10 bases match TRBD2. Germline CDR1 is LNHDA and CDR2 is SQIVND (reference sequence). The CDR3 has 15 amino acids. Losses at the gene ends were 4 bases for V and 5 bases for J; bases not matched to a gene: 5. DNA for the CDR3: TGTGCCAGTAGTAAGGGACTAGCGTATAACAATGAGCAGTTCTTC. Translating gives CASSKGLAYNNEQFF.

J is TRBJ2-5 and V is TRBV5-5, with 10 positions matching TRBD2. The CDR3 has 14 amino acids. Germline trimming cut 6 bases from V and 8 bases from J; bases unmatched to any gene: 10. CDR1 is SGHKS, CDR2 YYEKEE, per germline (reference sequence). CDR3 sequence reads: CASTKAGGTKTQYF. The CDR3 nucleotides are TGTGCCAGCACCAAAGCGGGAGGGACCAAAACCCAGTACTTC.

This chain uses TRBV6-6 with TRBJ1-2; D remains unclear. Germline lookup yields CDR1 MNHNY and CDR2 SVGAGI (reference sequence). The CDR3 is 14 residues long. V was trimmed by 2 bases and J by 2 bases, leaving 9 bases between them. The CDR3 bases are TGTGCCAGCAGTTACCCCTCGTCCAACTATGGCTACACCTTC. Its translation: CASSYPSSNYGYTF.

The chain couples TRBV7-6 to TRBJ2-1; D might be TRBD1 or TRBD2, each matching 5 bases. V was shortened by 2 bases and J by 5 bases, with 16 bases between the two germline ends. CDR1 and CDR2 from the germline V gene are SGHVS and FNYEAQ. The CDR3 contains 16 residues. CDR3 residues: CASSLRDPRADNEQFF. As DNA, the CDR3 is TGTGCCAGCAGCTTAAGGGACCCGCGGGCTGACAATGAGCAGTTCTTC.

The chain is built from TRBV7-3 and TRBJ2-1; TRBD1 matches at 9 bases. With V trimmed by 2 bases and J by 1 base, 0 bases remained unmatched. Germline V CDR1 and CDR2: SGHTA, FQGTGA. The CDR3 extends over 15 amino acids. In nucleotides, the CDR3 is TGTGCCAGCAGCTTAGGGACAGGGTCCTACAATGAGCAGTTCTTC. As protein: CASSLGTGSYNEQFF.

J is TRBJ2-4 and V is TRBV28, with 9 bases aligning to TRBD2. Per the germline V gene, CDR1 is MDHEN and CDR2 is SYDVKM. V gave up 6 bases and J gave up 7 bases; unmatched junction bases: 22. The CDR3 extends over 19 amino acids. The CDR3 region is CASSPSRVGGLATINIQYF. CDR3 nucleotide sequence: TGTGCCAGCAGCCCCTCGCGGGTTGGCGGACTAGCGACCATCAACATTCAGTACTTC. Combining the CDR3 with reference TRBV28 and TRBJ2-4 gives the whole variable domain DVKVTQSSRYLVKRTGEKVFLECVQDMDHENMFWYRQDPGLGLRLIYFSYDVKMKEKGDIPEGYSVSREKKERFSLILESASTNQTSMYLCASSPSRVGGLATINIQYFGAGTRLSVL.

V usage is TRBV7-9 and J usage is TRBJ2-7, with a tentative D call TRBD2 (5 bases). The germline gives CDR1 SEHNR, CDR2 FQNEAQ (reference sequence). Trimming took 3 bases from V and 5 from J, leaving 14 bases between them. The CDR3 is 14 residues long. The CDR3 region is CASSFTEAAHEQYF. In DNA form, the CDR3 reads TGTGCCAGCAGCTTTACGGAAGCGGCCCACGAGCAGTACTTC. The entire variable domain, with the rest obtained from reference TRBV7-9 and TRBJ2-7, is as follows: DTGVSQNPRHKITKRGQNVTFRCDPISEHNRLYWYRQTLGQGPEFLTYFQNEAQLEKSRLLSDRFSAERPKGSFSTLEIQRTEQGDSAMYLCASSFTEAAHEQYFGPGTRLTVT.

This clone was detected only a few times. This rearrangement joins TRBV5-1 to TRBJ2-7; TRBD2 aligns across 8 bases. Trimming cost V 4 bases and J 0 bases; bases outside gene matches: 6. There are 15 residues in the CDR3. Germline-derived CDR1 and CDR2 are SGHRS and YFSETQ. The CDR3 here is CASSPGGSRSYEQYF. Written as DNA, the CDR3 is TGCGCCAGCAGCCCGGGAGGGAGTCGCTCCTACGAGCAGTACTTC. The entire variable domain, with the rest obtained from reference TRBV5-1 and TRBJ2-7, is as follows: KAGVTQTPRYLIKTRGQQVTLSCSPISGHRSVSWYQQTPGQGLQFLFEYFSETQRNKGNFPGRFSGRQFSNSRSEMNVSTLELGDSALYLCASSPGGSRSYEQYFGPGTRLTVT.

About this clone: This same CDR3 is encoded by further DNA sequences in the sample. CDR3 in DNA: TGTGCCAGCAGCTTTAGCGGGAGGGCCCTAGATACGCAGTATTTT. This gives the protein CASSFSGRALDTQYF. The rearrangement uses TRBV11-2 and TRBJ2-3, with 11 nucleotides matching TRBD2. Germline assignment: CDR1 SGHAT and CDR2 FQNNGV. The trim removed 3 bases at V and 5 bases at J, leaving 4 bases unmatched. This CDR3 is built from 15 residues.

The chain carries TRBV18 and TRBJ1-2; weak D call: TRBD1 (5 bases). Trimming removed 2 bases at V and 6 bases at J, with 10 bases between. Germline CDR1 is KGHSH and CDR2 is LQKENI. There are 13 residues in the CDR3. The CDR3 here is CASSPSGKDGYTF. The CDR3 region has the DNA TGTGCCAGCTCACCATCAGGGAAGGATGGCTACACCTTC.

This rearrangement joins TRBV7-2 to TRBJ2-6; no firm D call. The CDR3 extends over 14 amino acids. Germline lookup yields CDR1 SGHTA and CDR2 FQGNSA. Trimming stripped 5 bases from V and 4 bases from J, with 9 bases between. CDR3 in amino acids: CASSPTRGANVLTF. DNA for the CDR3: TGTGCCAGCAGCCCCACGAGGGGGGCCAACGTCCTGACTTTC. The entire variable domain, with the rest obtained from reference TRBV7-2 and TRBJ2-6, is as follows: GAGVSQSPSNKVTEKGKDVELRCDPISGHTALYWYRQSLGQGLEFLIYFQGNSAPDKSGLPSDRFSAERTGGSVSTLTIQRTQQEDSAVYLCASSPTRGANVLTFGAGSRLTVL.

The chain couples TRBV18 to TRBJ2-1; TRBD1 agrees at 7 bases. Germline CDR1 KGHSH, CDR2 LQKENI. The CDR3 has 16 amino acids. V lost 4 bases and J lost 12; bases outside the gene matches: 18. CDR3 bases: TGTGCCAGCTCACAGGGGGCTAGCCGGGATGTAGAGGGGCAGTTCTTC. This sequence encodes CASSQGASRDVEGQFF.